This T cell receptor beta chain was observed in a study of shared clonotypes between healthy human individuals. Notes on the study in general: Clonotypes shared by all four sorted-subset donors had higher generation probabilities than non-shared clonotypes. Naive subsets generally had larger estimated richness than memory subsets.

Assay: immunoSEQ multiplex PCR; the TCRdb copy retains only in-frame clones and omits some. The table includes under 2,500,000 clones, 90% to 97% detected once. Germline V gene lookup returns CDR1 GTSNPN and CDR2 SVGIG (reference sequence). CDR3 size: 14 residues. J was trimmed by 5 bases and V by 5 bases; bases with no gene match: 6. A remark on this clone: Its cognate antigen is unknown.

The chain joins TRBV30 to TRBJ2-3; TRBD2 matches 11 bases. This sequence was found in a man aged 18 to 30 in good health. Material for sequencing was naive CD4+ T cells sorted from blood. Regarding subset: CD45RA+ positively selected. CDR3 loop: CAWDSGGAQDTQYF. In nucleotides, the CDR3 is TGTGCCTGGGATAGCGGGGGGGCCCAAGATACGCAGTATTTT. Combining the CDR3 with reference TRBV30 and TRBJ2-3 gives the whole variable domain SQTIHQWPATLVQPVGSPLSLECTVEGTSNPNLYWYRQAAGRGLQLLFYSVGIGQISSEVPQNLSASRPQDRQFILSSKKLLLSDSGFYLCAWDSGGAQDTQYFGPGTRLTVL.